This T cell receptor beta chain was captured by sequencing in a study of cytomegalovirus exposure and HLA in healthy donors. A multiplex PCR was run with 60 Vbeta primers and 13 Jbeta primers. Generated by immunoSEQ multiplex PCR, the TCRdb table keeps only in-frame clones and is missing some. This sample yields more than 150,000 clones, of which roughly 79% are seen a single time; less than 2% belongs to the top ten. Concerning this clone itself: Its target is not known.

The CDR3 is 16 amino acids. Germline CDR1 is SGHTA and CDR2 is FQGNSA. Trimming removed 3 bases at V and 7 bases at J, with 19 bases between. Regarding the study as a whole: V segments that were indistinguishable, TRBV6-2 and TRBV6-3 among them, were omitted from analysis. A later analysis linked about 17,000 TCR beta sequences to HLA alleles at 0.05 false discovery rate.

This sequence joins TRBV7-2 and TRBJ2-1; D is possibly TRBD1 (6 bases). The sequence was collected from a man between 35 and 55 years old in good health and CMV-seronegative. The sequenced material came from PBMCs. Written as DNA, the CDR3 is TGTGCCAGCAGCTTGACCCACACGGTAAGGGGGAATGAGCAGTTCTTC. Its translation: CASSLTHTVRGNEQFF.